This T cell receptor beta chain was obtained from a study of response to subunit inactivated influenza vaccine. TCRdb reprocessed the RT-PCR reads with MiXCR, giving one entry per CDR3 protein. The sample contains around 580,000 distinct CDR3 sequences, roughly 12% of which appear only once. This clonotype was seen more than once but under ten times. Its antigen is not identified. Trimming pared 5 bases from V and 4 bases from J, leaving 17 bases between. CDR3 length: 15 residues. Germline lookup yields CDR1 SGHVS and CDR2 FNYEAQ. Study observations and caveats: It was suggested by the authors that few new T cells are recruited by each seasonal influenza vaccination.

The origin of this receptor is a man aged 50-59 years who received an inactivated influenza vaccine. The material sequenced was PBMCs from blood, taken on the day of vaccination. The chain carries TRBV7-6 and TRBJ1-1; D might be TRBD1 (5 bases). CDR3 DNA sequence: TGTGCCAGCAGCCCCCGGTCCGGGGCTGGCACTGAAGCTTTCTTT. Protein: CASSPRSGAGTEAFF.